A single sample gave rise to the 18 T cell receptor beta chains below, sequenced in a study of identical twins. TCRdb reprocessed the 5' RACE reads via MiXCR and lists one record per CDR3 protein. The sample holds roughly 240,000 distinct CDR3 sequences, 7% to 8.5% seen once. These data are also associated with another study on yellow fever vaccine responses in identical twins.

The specimen was CD8+ T cells sorted from blood. These receptors were taken from a woman between 18 and 29 years old in good health.

This clonotype has more than one count but fewer than ten. The chain uses TRBV12-3 or TRBV12-4 and TRBJ1-5; D unresolved. Trimming left V 3 bases short and J 7 bases short, with 13 bases between. The CDR3 runs to 14 residues. Written as DNA, the CDR3 is TGTGCCAGCAGTTTTAAAGGGCATAGACAGCCCCAGCATTTT. As protein: CASSFKGHRQPQHF.

This clonotype showed up just a few times. J is TRBJ1-1 and V is TRBV29-1, with D unclear. This CDR3 has 13 amino acids. The germline V gene encodes CDR1 SQVTM and CDR2 ANQGSEA. V lost 4 bases, J lost 5 bases, and 14 bases lay in between. The CDR3 DNA is TGCAGCGTTGTCCGGGCGGGGTTAACTGAAGCTTTCTTT. Protein: CSVVRAGLTEAFF. Supplemented by reference TRBV29-1 and TRBJ1-1, the full variable domain reads SAVISQKPSRDICQRGTSLTIQCQVDSQVTMMFWYRQQPGQSLTLIATANQGSEATYESGFVIDKFPISRPNLTFSTLTVSNMSPEDSSIYLCSVVRAGLTEAFFGQGTRLTVV.

The CDR3 DNA reads as TGTGCCAGCAGTACTCGGGACAGGGAGAGCTACGAGCAGTACTTC. It translates to CASSTRDRESYEQYF. This chain connects TRBV6-1 to TRBJ2-7; 9 nucleotides align to TRBD1. This CDR3 region has 15 residues. Germline trimming cut 5 bases from V and 3 bases from J; bases unmatched to any gene: 8. Germline V lookup: CDR1 MNHNS, CDR2 SASEGT.

This clonotype was found many times. J is TRBJ2-3 and V is TRBV7-8; D is ambiguous. The CDR3 covers 15 residues. The V end lost 5 bases, the J end lost 0 bases, and 12 bases lay between the germline ends. Germline CDR1 and CDR2: SGHVS and FQNEAQ. The CDR3, as DNA: TGTGCCAGCAGCCCGGCGGAGTACAGCACAGATACGCAGTATTTT. Residues: CASSPAEYSTDTQYF.

The chain employs TRBV20-1 and TRBJ2-1; D is unclear. The CDR3 is 15 residues long. Trimming took 5 bases from V and 0 from J, leaving 14 bases between them. The V gene's germline CDR1 is DFQATT and CDR2 SNEGSKA (reference sequence). In DNA, the CDR3 is TGCAGTGCTGCTATTGGAGCGAGCTCCTACAATGAGCAGTTCTTC. Translation gives CSAAIGASSYNEQFF.

This clonotype was detected many times. The chain links TRBV20-1 to TRBJ1-2; 7 bases are shared with TRBD1. CDR3 length: 16 residues. After removal of 4 bases from V and 6 bases from J, the junction contained 17 bases not matched to a gene. Germline lookup yields CDR1 DFQATT and CDR2 SNEGSKA (reference sequence). For the CDR3, the DNA is TGCAGTGCTACCCCCCGACAGGGTTTTTTACAGAATGGCTACACCTTC. It specifies CSATPRQGFLQNGYTF.

The DNA of the CDR3 is TGTGCCAGCAGCTTAGGGGCTTTGAGGAGGAGCTCCTACGAGCAGTACTTC. This sequence encodes CASSLGALRRSSYEQYF. J is TRBJ2-7 and V is TRBV7-6; weak D call: TRBD2 (5 bases). V was clipped by 1 base and J by 0 bases, with 16 bases between them. Germline CDR1 and CDR2: SGHVS and FNYEAQ. This CDR3 spans 17 amino acids.

Ten or more counts support this clonotype. The chain links TRBV12-3 or TRBV12-4 to TRBJ2-3; D unclear. The CDR3 consists of 12 residues. V was shortened by 4 bases and J by 6 bases, with 8 bases between the two germline ends. CDR3 region: CASSSLDDTQYF. The CDR3 coding sequence is TGTGCCAGCAGTTCTCTAGATGATACGCAGTATTTT.

This clonotype was counted ten times or more. As DNA, the CDR3 is TGCGCCAGCAGCCAGGACAGCTTCTACGAGCAGTACTTC. Translating gives CASSQDSFYEQYF. V gene TRBV5-1 combines with J gene TRBJ2-7; a possible D gene is TRBD1 (6 bases). The V and J ends lost 4 bases and 3 bases respectively, with 11 bases between them. The germline CDR1 and CDR2 sequences are SGHRS and YFSETQ. The CDR3 totals 13 residues. Together with reference TRBV5-1 and TRBJ2-7, the CDR3 gives the full variable domain: KAGVTQTPRYLIKTRGQQVTLSCSPISGHRSVSWYQQTPGQGLQFLFEYFSETQRNKGNFPGRFSGRQFSNSRSEMNVSTLELGDSALYLCASSQDSFYEQYFGPGTRLTVT.

In its sample, this clonotype was seen many times. J is TRBJ2-7 and V is TRBV29-1, with a weak D call TRBD2 (5 bases). Between the trimmed V and J ends, which lost 0 bases and 2 bases, there was a span of 14 bases. Germline CDR1 SQVTM, CDR2 ANQGSEA. The CDR3 is made up of 15 amino acids. The CDR3 protein is CSVEDLSGTPYEQYF. The CDR3 nucleotides are TGCAGCGTTGAAGATTTGTCGGGAACCCCCTACGAGCAGTACTTC.

The chain recombines TRBV7-9 with TRBJ2-1; TRBD2 agrees at 10 bases. Germline CDR1 SEHNR, CDR2 FQNEAQ (reference sequence). J gave up 9 bases and V 1 base, and 3 bases lay outside the gene matches. This CDR3 is built from 14 residues. The CDR3 region has the DNA TGTGCCAGCAGCTTAGTCACTAGCGGGATTGAGCAGTTCTTC. Translated: CASSLVTSGIEQFF.

This clonotype showed up many times. The V and J genes are TRBV3-1 and TRBJ1-2; TRBD1 agrees at 7 bases. The germline gives CDR1 LGHDT, CDR2 YNNKEL (reference sequence). V dropped 1 base and J dropped 0; count of bases not matched to a gene: 8. The CDR3 has 17 amino acids. The CDR3 DNA reads TGTGCCAGCAGCCAAGCGACGGGACAGAGAGCTAACTATGGCTACACCTTC. Translated, it gives CASSQATGQRANYGYTF.

The chain uses TRBV20-1 and TRBJ2-3, with 11 bases matching TRBD2. The CDR3 has 16 amino acids. Germline V gene data show CDR1 as DFQATT and CDR2 as SNEGSKA (reference sequence). V gave up 1 base and J gave up 6 bases; unmatched junction bases: 9. The CDR3 coding sequence is TGCAGTGCTAGAGGGGGGACTAGCGGTGCCAGGGATACGCAGTATTTT. Its translation: CSARGGTSGARDTQYF.

This clonotype was counted ten times or more. The DNA for the CDR3 is TGCGCCAGCAGCTCCAGGGTCTATAGCAATCAGCCCCAGCATTTT. It encodes CASSSRVYSNQPQHF. The rearrangement joins TRBV5-1 to TRBJ1-5; perhaps TRBD1 as D (5 bases). The V end was cut by 3 bases, the J end by 0 bases, with 10 bases between. The germline V gene encodes CDR1 SGHRS and CDR2 YFSETQ. The CDR3 totals 15 residues.

This rearrangement joins TRBV27 to TRBJ1-1; maybe TRBD1 (6 bases). The V gene lost 4 bases and the J gene lost 2 bases, with 11 bases spanning the gap. This CDR3 contains 14 residues. Looked up from germline, CDR1 is MNHEY and CDR2 is SMNVEV (reference sequence). CDR3 DNA sequence: TGTGCCAGCAGTTCTGGCAGGGGAAACACTGAAGCTTTCTTT. Translating it yields CASSSGRGNTEAFF.

Concerning this clonotype itself: A much larger clone lies a single base off, so this may be a read error. The rearrangement uses TRBV7-9 and TRBJ2-3; TRBD2 is a possible D gene (6 bases). The V end lost 5 bases, the J end lost 1 base, and 13 bases lay between the germline ends. The CDR3 sequence is 15 residues long. Germline CDR1 and CDR2: SEHNR and FQNEAQ (reference sequence). The CDR3 sequence: CASSHGSSGTDTQYF. The CDR3 DNA reads TGTGCCAGCAGCCATGGGTCTAGCGGCACAGATACGCAGTATTTT.

The chain carries TRBV2 and TRBJ2-5; D may be TRBD2 (5 bases). In germline, CDR1 is SNHLY, CDR2 FYNNEI. V was trimmed by 3 bases and J by 2 bases, leaving 7 bases between them. The CDR3 length is 13 residues. The CDR3 bases are TGTGCCAGCAGTGACGGGGTACAAGAGACCCAGTACTTC. Its protein product is CASSDGVQETQYF.

This clonotype was picked up many times. The chain combines TRBV6-1 with TRBJ1-1, with a possible D match to TRBD1 (5 bases). V lost 6 bases and J 2 bases, leaving 19 bases between the germline ends. The CDR3 has 16 residues. Germline assignment: CDR1 MNHNS and CDR2 SASEGT. The CDR3 here is CASSLLAGGVNTEAFF. CDR3 DNA: TGTGCCAGCAGCCTGCTGGCCGGAGGGGTAAACACTGAAGCTTTCTTT.